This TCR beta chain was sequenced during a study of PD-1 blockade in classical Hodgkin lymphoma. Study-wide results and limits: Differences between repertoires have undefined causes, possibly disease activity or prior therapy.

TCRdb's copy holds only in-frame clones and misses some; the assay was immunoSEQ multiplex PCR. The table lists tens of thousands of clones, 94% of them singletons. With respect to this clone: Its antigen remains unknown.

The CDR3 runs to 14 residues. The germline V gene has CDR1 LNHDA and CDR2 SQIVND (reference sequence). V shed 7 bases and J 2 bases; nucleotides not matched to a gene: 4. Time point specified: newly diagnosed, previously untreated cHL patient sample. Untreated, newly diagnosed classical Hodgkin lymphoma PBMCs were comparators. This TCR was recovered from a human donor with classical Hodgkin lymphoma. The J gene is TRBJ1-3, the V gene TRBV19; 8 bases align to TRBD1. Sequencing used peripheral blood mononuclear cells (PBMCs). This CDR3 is CASTATGAGNTIYF. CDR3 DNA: TGTGCCAGTACTGCGACAGGGGCTGGAAACACCATATATTTT.